Described below is a single T cell receptor beta chain sequence and its context. The antigen is not known. The data stem from a study of OX40 agonist ivuxolimab in advanced cancers. Study observations and caveats: Among T cells, CD8+ cells averaged more expanded clones than CD4+ cells.

Method: immunoSEQ multiplex PCR; TCRdb's copy keeps in-frame clones and lacks some. The table includes 50,000 to 65,000 clones, 88% detected once. Sample: CD4+ or CD8+ T cells sorted from blood, taken in a trial of the OX40 agonist ivuxolimab. This TCR derives from an adult with an advanced solid tumor such as melanoma, head and neck, liver or kidney cancer.

The CDR3 reads CASSLEGLAVQETQYF. The CDR3 region has the DNA TGTGCCAGCAGCTTAGAGGGACTAGCGGTTCAAGAGACCCAGTACTTC. This rearrangement joins TRBV11-1 to TRBJ2-5; 11 nucleotides match TRBD2. The CDR3 covers 16 residues. J was trimmed by 2 bases and V by 1 base; bases with no gene match: 3. Germline CDR1 is SGHAT and CDR2 is FQDESV (reference sequence).